Each of the 21 T cell receptor beta chains below was sequenced from the same sample in a study of OX40 agonist ivuxolimab in advanced cancers. This table comes from immunoSEQ multiplex PCR, and its TCRdb copy is limited to in-frame clones, with some not included. The table shows 77,000 or so clones, with 89% occurring only once. Sample: CD4+ or CD8+ T cells sorted from blood, taken in a trial of the OX40 agonist ivuxolimab. These receptors were taken from an adult with an advanced solid tumor such as melanoma, head and neck, liver or kidney cancer.

The chain has TRBV5-6 and TRBJ2-3, with no clear D. The V end lost 1 base, the J end lost 5 bases, and 11 bases lay between the germline ends. This CDR3 contains 14 residues. Germline V gives CDR1 SGHDT, CDR2 YYEEEE. CDR3 residues: CASSLKVRGDTQYF. DNA for the CDR3: TGTGCCAGCAGCTTGAAGGTGAGAGGAGATACGCAGTATTTT.

For this clone: Different DNA sequences within this sample yield the same CDR3. V and J are TRBV27 and TRBJ1-5, with TRBD1 as a possible D gene (5 bases). CDR3 length: 13 amino acids. V was cut by 6 bases and J by 6 bases, with 12 bases left in between. Per germline, CDR1 MNHEY and CDR2 SMNVEV (reference sequence). The CDR3 region is CASRAGAGQPQHF. CDR3 nucleotides: TGTGCCAGCAGGGCCGGGGCGGGTCAGCCCCAGCATTTT.

This rearrangement joins TRBV29-1 to TRBJ2-1; 7 bases fit TRBD1. Looked up from germline, CDR1 is SQVTM and CDR2 is ANQGSEA. The CDR3 has 12 residues. V gave up 8 bases and J gave up 7 bases; unmatched junction bases: 8. The CDR3 sequence: CSPMDRFNEQFF. In nucleotides, the CDR3 is TGCAGCCCGATGGACAGGTTTAATGAGCAGTTCTTC.

The chain links TRBV5-1 to TRBJ2-7; 7 nucleotides line up with TRBD1. V was clipped by 4 bases and J by 6 bases; unmatched bases: 10. Germline loops: CDR1 SGHRS, CDR2 YFSETQ. This CDR3 region has 14 residues. The CDR3 region has the DNA TGCGCCAGCAGCCAAACGGGACAGAGTTCCGAGCAGTACTTC. Amino acids: CASSQTGQSSEQYF.

This chain joins TRBV5-6 and TRBJ1-4; D might be TRBD1 (5 bases). Germline V lookup: CDR1 SGHDT, CDR2 YYEEEE. V was trimmed by 10 bases and J by 11 bases, leaving 21 bases between them. The length of the CDR3 is 13 residues. In DNA, the CDR3 is TGTGCCGGAATGTGGGGACGCGGCGATAAACTGTTTTTT. This codes for CAGMWGRGDKLFF.

The genes are TRBV5-1 and TRBJ2-1, with a weak D call TRBD2 (5 bases). From germline, CDR1 is SGHRS and CDR2 YFSETQ. The CDR3 loop spans 15 amino acids. V was cut by 4 bases and J by 6 bases, with 17 bases left in between. For the CDR3, the DNA is TGCGCCAGCAGCCTCCGTTTGGAGCGGACCAATGAGCAGTTCTTC. The encoded protein is CASSLRLERTNEQFF.

The V and J genes are TRBV27 and TRBJ1-5; 11 positions agree with TRBD1. The CDR3 has 15 amino acids. Trimming at V came to 5 bases and at J to 9 bases, leaving 9 bases not matched to a gene. CDR1 and CDR2 from the germline V gene are MNHEY and SMNVEV (reference sequence). For the CDR3, the DNA is TGTGCCAGCAGTCAGAAAGGACAGGGGGCTCGGCCCCAGCATTTT. This gives the protein CASSQKGQGARPQHF.

This chain links TRBV25-1 with TRBJ2-2; D gene uncertain. V was clipped by 3 bases and J by 2 bases, with 7 bases between them. The CDR3 runs to 14 residues. Germline CDR1 is MGHDK and CDR2 is SYGVNS. This CDR3 is CASSDRLNTGELFF. Written as DNA, the CDR3 is TGTGCCAGCAGTGATAGATTAAACACCGGGGAGCTGTTTTTT.

In its sample, this clone was seen once. V gene TRBV29-1 combines with J gene TRBJ2-1; 10 bases map to TRBD2. CDR1 SQVTM and CDR2 ANQGSEA come from the germline V gene. The CDR3 is 17 amino acids. With V trimmed by 6 bases and J by 6 bases, 17 bases remained unmatched. The CDR3 is CSVLTRAGGLRINEQFF. The DNA for the CDR3 is TGCAGCGTGTTGACTAGAGCGGGAGGGCTCCGTATCAATGAGCAGTTCTTC.

The chain recombines TRBV14 with TRBJ2-2; D may be TRBD2 (6 bases). V was cut by 1 base and J by 5 bases, with 23 bases left in between. The CDR3 totals 19 residues. Germline assignment: CDR1 SGHDN and CDR2 FVKESK. The CDR3 nucleotides are TGTGCCAGCAGCCAAGGGCCAGGACTACAATCCCGGTGGACCGGGGAGCTGTTTTTT. Translated, it gives CASSQGPGLQSRWTGELFF.

The count of this clone is one. The rearrangement uses TRBV28 and TRBJ1-2, with D unresolved. The CDR3 has 14 residues. V lost 6 bases and J lost 3, with 14 bases in between. The germline V gene encodes CDR1 MDHEN and CDR2 SYDVKM. The CDR3 reads CASSTPADYYGYTF. CDR3 DNA: TGTGCCAGCAGCACCCCTGCCGACTACTATGGCTACACCTTC.

This clone was seen a single time. V usage is TRBV6-1 and J usage is TRBJ1-3, with 7 nucleotides matching TRBD1. This CDR3 has 15 residues. Losses at the gene ends were 2 bases for V and 1 base for J; bases not matched to a gene: 2. Germline CDR1 and CDR2: MNHNS and SASEGT. CDR3 amino acids: CASSENRGSGNTIYF. The CDR3 region has the DNA TGTGCCAGCAGTGAAAACAGGGGTTCTGGAAACACCATATATTTT.

The V and J genes are TRBV10-1 and TRBJ2-2; 9 bases align to TRBD1. Germline V gives CDR1 WNHNN, CDR2 SYGVQD (reference sequence). This CDR3 spans 17 amino acids. J lost 5 bases, V lost 2 bases, and 9 bases had no gene match. In DNA, the CDR3 is TGCGCCAGCAGTGAGGGAGGGGACAGGGTGCGAACCGGGGAGCTGTTTTTT. Its protein is CASSEGGDRVRTGELFF.

The genes are TRBV5-1 and TRBJ2-7; D not certain. CDR1 and CDR2 (germline): SGHRS, YFSETQ. V was clipped by 4 bases and J by 0 bases, with 11 bases between them. This CDR3 has 14 amino acids. The CDR3 nucleotides are TGCGCCAGCAGCCCTCGGACCGGCTCCTACGAGCAGTACTTC. Protein sequence: CASSPRTGSYEQYF.

The V and J genes are TRBV7-2 and TRBJ1-1; D ambiguous. The CDR3 consists of 13 residues. Germline V gene sequence: CDR1 SGHTA, CDR2 FQGNSA. The V and J ends lost 3 bases and 2 bases respectively, with 7 bases between them. CDR3 region: CASSFTGNTEAFF. The CDR3 DNA is TGTGCCAGCAGCTTCACGGGCAACACTGAAGCTTTCTTT.

In DNA form, the CDR3 reads TGTGCCAGCAGCTTAGCACTTAACACCGGGGAGCTGTTTTTT. It encodes CASSLALNTGELFF. The gene calls are TRBV11-1 and TRBJ2-2; D unclear. Between the trimmed V and J ends, which lost 0 bases and 2 bases, there was a span of 4 bases. This CDR3 is built from 14 residues. Looked up from germline, CDR1 is SGHAT and CDR2 is FQDESV (reference sequence).

V usage is TRBV13 and J usage is TRBJ2-5; 12 bases fit TRBD2. In germline, CDR1 is PRHDT, CDR2 FYEKMQ (reference sequence). This CDR3 contains 17 residues. Unmatched junction bases numbered 14, after V lost 7 bases and J lost 5 bases. CDR3 in amino acids: CASTDTRLAGVSETQYF. The DNA of the CDR3 is TGTGCCAGCACCGATACCCGACTAGCGGGAGTTTCTGAGACCCAGTACTTC.

The chain combines TRBV19 with TRBJ1-1; D call uncertain. In germline, CDR1 is LNHDA, CDR2 SQIVND (reference sequence). The CDR3 consists of 13 residues. Trimming shortened V by 7 bases and J by 1 base, and 10 bases separated the two germline ends. The CDR3 is CASKDGQNTEAFF. For the CDR3, the DNA is TGTGCCAGTAAAGACGGCCAGAACACTGAAGCTTTCTTT. The full variable domain, with the rest looked up from reference TRBV19 and TRBJ1-1, is DGGITQSPKYLFRKEGQNVTLSCEQNLNHDAMYWYRQDPGQGLRLIYYSQIVNDFQKGDIAEGYSVSREKKESFPLTVTSAQKNPTAFYLCASKDGQNTEAFFGQGTRLTVV.

With respect to this clone: The sample contains more than one DNA sequence encoding this CDR3. This rearrangement joins TRBV5-4 to TRBJ2-1, with 8 positions matching TRBD2. Germline CDR1 reads SGHNT; CDR2 reads YYREEE (reference sequence). V trimming: 0 bases; J trimming: 0 bases; junction bases outside the gene matches: 2. The CDR3 length is 16 residues. For the CDR3, the DNA is TGTGCCAGCAGCTTGGGCGGGAGGAGCTCCTACAATGAGCAGTTCTTC. It yields the protein CASSLGGRSSYNEQFF.

The gene calls are TRBV6-5 and TRBJ1-1; the match to TRBD1 covers 11 bases. The CDR3 consists of 15 residues. The germline V gene encodes CDR1 MNHEY and CDR2 SVGAGI. V was clipped by 4 bases and J by 6 bases; unmatched bases: 7. CDR3 loop: CASSSRDRGVPEAFF. As DNA, the CDR3 is TGTGCCAGCAGTTCCAGGGACAGGGGGGTGCCTGAAGCTTTCTTT.

This chain joins TRBV6-1 and TRBJ1-3; the D gene is possibly TRBD1 (5 bases). The CDR3 runs to 15 residues. V was pared by 3 bases and J by 4 bases, with 13 bases between. Germline V gene lookup returns CDR1 MNHNS and CDR2 SASEGT. The CDR3 is CASSDYQGSGNTIYF. The CDR3 DNA reads as TGTGCCAGCAGTGATTATCAGGGCTCAGGAAACACCATATATTTT.